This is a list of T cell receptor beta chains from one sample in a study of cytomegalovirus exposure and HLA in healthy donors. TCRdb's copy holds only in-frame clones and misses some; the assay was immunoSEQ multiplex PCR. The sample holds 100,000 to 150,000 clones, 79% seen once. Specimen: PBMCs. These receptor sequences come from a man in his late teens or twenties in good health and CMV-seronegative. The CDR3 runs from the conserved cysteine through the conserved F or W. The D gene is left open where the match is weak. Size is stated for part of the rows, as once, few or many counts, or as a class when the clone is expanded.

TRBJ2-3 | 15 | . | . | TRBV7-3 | CASSLGQSSTDTQYF | TGTGCCAGCAGCTTAGGACAGTCTAGCACAGATACGCAGTATTTT
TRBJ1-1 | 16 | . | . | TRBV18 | CASSPQLGRGDTEAFF | TGTGCCAGCTCACCGCAATTAGGGCGGGGGGACACTGAAGCTTTCTTT
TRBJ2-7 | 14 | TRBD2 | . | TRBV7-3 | CASSKTSGTYEQYF | TGTGCCAGCAGCAAGACTAGCGGAACCTACGAGCAGTACTTC
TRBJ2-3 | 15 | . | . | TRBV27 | CASSRYDSSTDTQYF | TGTGCCAGCAGTCGGTATGACTCTAGCACAGATACGCAGTATTTT
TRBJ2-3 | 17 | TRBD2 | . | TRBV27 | CASKGGRAPSSTDTQYF | TGTGCCAGCAAGGGCGGGAGGGCCCCTTCTAGCACAGATACGCAGTATTTT
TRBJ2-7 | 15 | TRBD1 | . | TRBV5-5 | CASSSHRGSSYEQYF | TGTGCCAGCAGTTCACACAGGGGGAGCTCCTACGAGCAGTACTTC
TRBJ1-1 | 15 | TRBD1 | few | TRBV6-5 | CATHRGWSSGTEAFF | TGTGCCACCCACAGGGGTTGGTCTTCAGGCACTGAAGCTTTCTTT
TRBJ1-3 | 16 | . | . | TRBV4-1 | CASSQKDRPITGPLYF | TGCGCCAGCAGCCAAAAAGATCGCCCGATTACAGGGCCCTTATATTTT
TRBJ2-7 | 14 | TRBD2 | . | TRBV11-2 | CASSSAGGPYEQYF | TGTGCCAGCAGCTCGGCGGGAGGCCCCTACGAGCAGTACTTC
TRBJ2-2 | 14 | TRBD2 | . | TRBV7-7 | CASSFGGDTGELFF | TGTGCCAGCAGCTTTGGGGGGGACACCGGGGAGCTGTTTTTT
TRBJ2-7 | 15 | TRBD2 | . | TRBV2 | CASVGGRGERGEQYF | TGTGCCAGCGTAGGCGGGAGGGGGGAAAGGGGCGAGCAGTACTTC
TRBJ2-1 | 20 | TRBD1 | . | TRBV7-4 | CASSLAIQYQPGQGLNEQFF | TGTGCCAGCAGCTTAGCTATCCAGTATCAACCGGGACAGGGGCTAAATGAGCAGTTCTTC
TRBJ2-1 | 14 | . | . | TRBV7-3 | CASSLYEAYNEQFF | TGTGCCAGCAGCTTATACGAGGCCTACAATGAGCAGTTCTTC
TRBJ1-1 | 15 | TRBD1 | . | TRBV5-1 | CASSSGQGENTEAFF | TGCGCCAGCAGCTCGGGACAGGGGGAGAACACTGAAGCTTTCTTT
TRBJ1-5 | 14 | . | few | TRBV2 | CASSRGRDNQPQHF | TGTGCCAGCAGTAGAGGACGGGACAATCAGCCCCAGCATTTT
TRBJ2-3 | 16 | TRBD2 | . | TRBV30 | CAWSVGLAGYTDTQYF | TGTGCCTGGAGTGTAGGACTAGCGGGGTACACAGATACGCAGTATTTT
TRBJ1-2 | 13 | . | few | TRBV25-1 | CASSWTANYGYTF | TGTGCCAGCAGCTGGACAGCTAACTATGGCTACACCTTC
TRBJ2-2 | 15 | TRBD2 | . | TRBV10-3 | CAISALAGAIGELFF | TGTGCCATCAGTGCCCTAGCGGGAGCCATCGGGGAGCTGTTTTTT
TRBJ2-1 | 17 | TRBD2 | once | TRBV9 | CASSATLGREGHNEQFF | TGTGCCAGCAGCGCCACCCTTGGGAGGGAGGGCCACAATGAGCAGTTCTTC
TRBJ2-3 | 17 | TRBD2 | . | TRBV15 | CATSSELADSSTDTQYF | TGTGCCACCAGCAGCGAACTAGCGGACTCTAGCACAGATACGCAGTATTTT
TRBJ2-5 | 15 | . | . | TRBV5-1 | CASSFSTAPEETQYF | TGCGCCAGCAGCTTCTCGACAGCCCCGGAAGAGACCCAGTACTTC
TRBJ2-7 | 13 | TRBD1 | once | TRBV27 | CASRGTGTYEQYF | TGTGCCAGCAGGGGGACAGGTACCTACGAGCAGTACTTC
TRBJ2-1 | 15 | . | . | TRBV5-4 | CASSSPAGVGNEQFF | TGTGCCAGCAGCTCGCCGGCAGGGGTAGGCAATGAGCAGTTCTTC
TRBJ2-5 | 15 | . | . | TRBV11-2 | CASSLGTGAQETQYF | TGTGCCAGCAGCTTAGGGACGGGAGCCCAAGAGACCCAGTACTTC
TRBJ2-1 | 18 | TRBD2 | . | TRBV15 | CATSRALRGGSSYNEQFF | TGTGCCACCAGCAGAGCCCTCCGCGGGGGAAGCTCCTACAATGAGCAGTTCTTC
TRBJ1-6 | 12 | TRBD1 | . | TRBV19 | CASGTANSPLHF | TGTGCCAGCGGGACAGCTAATTCACCCCTCCACTTT
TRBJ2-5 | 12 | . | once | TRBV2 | CASSEGRVTQYF | TGTGCCAGCAGTGAAGGGCGGGTTACCCAGTACTTC
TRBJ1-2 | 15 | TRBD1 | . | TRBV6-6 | CATLLEGQSFYGYTF | TGTGCCACCCTTTTAGAGGGACAGTCTTTCTATGGCTACACCTTC
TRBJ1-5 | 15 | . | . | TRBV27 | CASSLGTLGNQPQHF | TGTGCCAGCAGTTTAGGGACACTAGGCAATCAGCCCCAGCATTTT
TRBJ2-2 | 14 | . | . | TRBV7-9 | CASSRVPAPGELFF | TGTGCCAGCAGTAGAGTCCCCGCCCCCGGGGAGCTGTTTTTT
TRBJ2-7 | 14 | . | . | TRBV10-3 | CAIRDSFTSYEQYF | TGTGCCATCAGGGACAGCTTTACGTCCTACGAGCAGTACTTC
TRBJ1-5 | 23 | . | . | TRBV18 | CASSLLPGAGPPSTSYSNQPQHF | TGTGCCAGCTCACTGCTTCCAGGGGCCGGACCCCCTTCCACCAGTTATAGCAATCAGCCCCAGCATTTT
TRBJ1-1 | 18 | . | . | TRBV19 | CASSINRELSIQNTEAFF | TGTGCCAGTAGTATAAACCGGGAGCTATCAATTCAGAACACTGAAGCTTTCTTT
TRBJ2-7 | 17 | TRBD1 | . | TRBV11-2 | CASKLGGDRGLTYEQYF | TGTGCCAGCAAATTAGGGGGGGACAGGGGGCTGACCTACGAGCAGTACTTC
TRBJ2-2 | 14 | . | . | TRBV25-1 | CASSLTLNTGELFF | TGTGCCAGCTCTTTGACACTTAACACCGGGGAGCTGTTTTTT
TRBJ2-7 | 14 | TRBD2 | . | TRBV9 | CASSAGGSSYEQYF | TGTGCCAGCAGCGCTGGCGGGAGTTCCTACGAGCAGTACTTC
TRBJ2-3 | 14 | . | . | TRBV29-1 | CSVGGPLGTDTQYF | TGCAGCGTTGGTGGGCCCCTCGGCACAGATACGCAGTATTTT
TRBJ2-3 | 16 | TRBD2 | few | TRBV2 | CASSDGTSGRSDTQYF | TGTGCCAGCAGTGACGGGACTAGCGGGAGATCAGATACGCAGTATTTT
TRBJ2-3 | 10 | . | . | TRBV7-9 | CAIYTGAQYF | TGTGCCATCTATACGGGTGCGCAGTATTTT
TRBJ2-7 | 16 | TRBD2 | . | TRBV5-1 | CASSLAVGRGSYEQYF | TGCGCCAGCAGCTTGGCCGTCGGGAGGGGATCCTACGAGCAGTACTTC
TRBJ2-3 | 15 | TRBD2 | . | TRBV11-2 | CASSLLAALTDTQYF | TGTGCCAGCAGCCTACTAGCGGCACTCACAGATACGCAGTATTTT
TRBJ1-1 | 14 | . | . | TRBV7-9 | CASSLVGGNTEAFF | TGTGCCAGCAGCTTAGTCGGAGGGAACACTGAAGCTTTCTTT
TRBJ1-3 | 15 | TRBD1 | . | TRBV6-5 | CASRQTGVPGNTIYF | TGTGCCAGCAGACAAACAGGGGTTCCAGGAAACACCATATATTTT
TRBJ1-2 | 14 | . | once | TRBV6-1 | CASTWSPRGYGYTF | TGTGCCAGCACTTGGAGCCCCCGAGGCTATGGCTACACCTTC
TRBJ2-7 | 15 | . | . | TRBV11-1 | CASRVTSGLQYEQYF | TGTGCCAGCAGAGTCACGTCGGGGTTACAATACGAGCAGTACTTC
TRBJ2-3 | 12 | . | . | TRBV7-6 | CASSLNTRTVSW | TGTGCCAGCAGCTTAAATACCCGGACAGTTTCCTGG
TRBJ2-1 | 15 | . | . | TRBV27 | CASSLLGVGYNEQFF | TGTGCCAGCAGTTTACTGGGAGTAGGTTACAATGAGCAGTTCTTC
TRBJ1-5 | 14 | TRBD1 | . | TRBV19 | CASIPGQGFQPQHF | TGTGCCAGTATCCCAGGACAGGGTTTTCAGCCCCAGCATTTT
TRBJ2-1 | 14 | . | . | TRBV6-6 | CASSSSDRLDEQFF | TGTGCCAGCAGTTCCTCGGACAGATTAGATGAGCAGTTCTTC
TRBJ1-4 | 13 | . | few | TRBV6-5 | CASSLVYNEKLFF | TGTGCCAGCAGTTTGGTCTATAATGAAAAACTGTTTTTT